These 31 T cell receptor beta chains were all obtained from the same sample, sequenced in a study of early T cells in non-severe SARS-CoV-2 infection (dated by TCRdb to the early 2020s). Libraries came from 5' RACE. Sequencing took place on a NextSeq 500. TCRdb applied fastp at Q25 and MiXCR to the public reads, then kept only in-frame beta chains. Identical CDR3 protein sequences are pooled into one entry, listed with their most common genes and DNA. For this sample there are nearly 95,000 distinct CDR3 sequences; around 16% appear just once. 4.5% to 6.5% of the sample goes to the ten largest clones. Specimen: whole blood, collected at baseline. Receptors were obtained from an adult who was a healthcare worker with PCR-confirmed SARS-CoV-2 infection or an uninfected control (not recorded which).

This clonotype was detected a few times. V and J are TRBV3-1 and TRBJ2-7; maybe TRBD1 (6 bases). The CDR3 has 15 residues. Trimming pared 0 bases from V and 0 bases from J, leaving 9 bases between. Germline loops: CDR1 LGHDT, CDR2 YNNKEL (reference sequence). The CDR3 loop reads CASSQDPGHSYEQYF. The CDR3 DNA follows: TGTGCCAGCAGCCAAGATCCGGGACACTCCTACGAGCAGTACTTC.

This clonotype has just a few counts. This chain connects TRBV4-1 to TRBJ2-7; D is possibly TRBD2 (6 bases). This CDR3 contains 16 residues. In germline, CDR1 is MGHRA, CDR2 YSYEKL. The germline V and J ends were trimmed by 3 bases and 4 bases, with 19 bases remaining between them. This CDR3 reads CASSQAPGLGRYEQYF. The DNA for the CDR3 is TGCGCCAGCAGCCAGGCGCCGGGACTGGGCCGATACGAGCAGTACTTC.

The chain carries TRBV5-7 and TRBJ2-1; no clear D gene. TRBV5-7 counts as an open reading frame of uncertain function. The CDR3 has 15 residues. Between the trimmed V and J ends, which lost 0 bases and 3 bases, there was a span of 10 bases. The CDR3 reads CASSLVRLGYNEQFF. As DNA, the CDR3 is TGTGCCAGCAGCTTGGTTAGGTTGGGCTACAATGAGCAGTTCTTC.

This chain links TRBV18 with TRBJ2-4, with no clear D. The germline V and J ends were trimmed by 1 base and 0 bases, with 7 bases remaining between them. Germline V CDR1 and CDR2: KGHSH, LQKENI. The CDR3 contains 15 residues. The CDR3 sequence: CASSPLKLAKNIQYF. As DNA, the CDR3 is TGTGCCAGCTCACCACTGAAACTAGCCAAAAACATTCAGTACTTC.

This clonotype was seen a handful of times. This chain links TRBV5-1 with TRBJ1-4, with TRBD1 as a possible D gene (6 bases). CDR1 is SGHRS, CDR2 YFSETQ, per germline. V dropped 0 bases and J dropped 0 bases, with 9 bases sitting between them. The CDR3 totals 16 residues. The CDR3 spells CASSLAAGATNEKLFF. CDR3 coding DNA: TGCGCCAGCAGCTTGGCCGCAGGGGCAACTAATGAAAAACTGTTTTTT.

This clonotype was counted at least ten times. The chain uses TRBV19 and TRBJ2-7, with 9 bases identical to TRBD1. V shed 8 bases and J 4 bases; nucleotides not matched to a gene: 12. The CDR3 spans 15 residues. From germline, CDR1 is LNHDA and CDR2 SQIVND (reference sequence). CDR3 nucleotides: TGTGCCAGTGCCCCGTCAGGGACAGGGACTTACGAGCAGTACTTC. Protein sequence: CASAPSGTGTYEQYF.

This clonotype was observed many times. J is TRBJ2-7 and V is TRBV12-3 or TRBV12-4; 7 bases are a match to TRBD2. Losses at the gene ends were 3 bases for V and 3 bases for J; bases not matched to a gene: 8. The CDR3 runs 15 residues. DNA of the CDR3: TGTGCCAGCAGTTTGAGCGGGACGGGGTACTACGAGCAGTACTTC. Translating gives CASSLSGTGYYEQYF.

This clonotype was seen many times. The CDR3 region has the DNA TGCGCCAGCAGCCCCCAACCCGGGACACTTTACTACGAGCAGTACTTC. Translation gives CASSPQPGTLYYEQYF. The rearrangement joins TRBV4-1 to TRBJ2-7, with D possibly TRBD1 on 6 matching bases. There are 16 residues in the CDR3. The germline gives CDR1 MGHRA, CDR2 YSYEKL. V was cut by 4 bases and J by 3 bases, with 19 bases left in between.

This clonotype was counted between two and nine times. The chain combines TRBV7-2 with TRBJ2-7, with 12 bases aligning to TRBD2. The CDR3 consists of 15 residues. Per the germline V gene, CDR1 is SGHTA and CDR2 is FQGNSA. With V trimmed by 4 bases and J by 2 bases, 3 bases remained unmatched. The CDR3 spells CASSYGLAGPYEQYF. The CDR3 nucleotides read TGTGCCAGCAGCTACGGACTAGCGGGACCCTACGAGCAGTACTTC.

This clonotype occurred many times. J is TRBJ1-1 and V is TRBV6-5; D not certain. CDR1 is MNHEY, CDR2 SVGAGI, per germline. Between the trimmed V and J ends, which lost 0 bases and 0 bases, there was a span of 2 bases. This CDR3 contains 13 residues. The CDR3 loop reads CASSYSLNTEAFF. The CDR3 DNA sequence: TGTGCCAGCAGTTACTCGTTGAACACTGAAGCTTTCTTT.

This clonotype was observed many times. The chain employs TRBV4-2 and TRBJ2-3, with D unresolved. The CDR3 covers 11 residues. CDR1 is LGHNA, CDR2 YNFKEQ, per germline. The V and J ends lost 1 base and 6 bases respectively, with 2 bases between them. CDR3 in DNA: TGTGCCAGCAGCCAAGGGGATACGCAGTATTTT. This sequence encodes CASSQGDTQYF.

This clonotype was seen only a few times. This chain connects TRBV7-9 to TRBJ2-5; 7 bases agree with TRBD2. Germline CDR1 is SEHNR and CDR2 is FQNEAQ (reference sequence). The CDR3 covers 16 residues. The J segment lost 2 bases and the V segment lost 2 bases, leaving 8 bases of the junction unmatched. The CDR3 DNA reads as TGTGCCAGCAGCTTATACCCAGCGGGACTTCAAGAGACCCAGTACTTC. This sequence encodes CASSLYPAGLQETQYF.

The chain combines TRBV19 with TRBJ2-5, with D unclear. V lost 3 bases and J lost 4, with 12 bases in between. Germline-derived CDR1 and CDR2 are LNHDA and SQIVND (reference sequence). This CDR3 comprises 14 residues. CDR3 DNA: TGTGCCAGTAGTATCCGGAAGGGAACAGAGACCCAGTACTTC. Protein: CASSIRKGTETQYF.

A few counts support this clonotype. This chain uses TRBV12-3 or TRBV12-4 with TRBJ2-3; TRBD1 matches at 12 bases. CDR3 length: 17 residues. Trimming at V came to 6 bases and at J to 3 bases, leaving 10 bases not matched to a gene. CDR3: CASRRTRDRGPTDTQYF. The DNA for the CDR3 is TGTGCCAGCAGAAGGACCCGGGACAGGGGGCCGACAGATACGCAGTATTTT.

There are a few counts of this clonotype. This rearrangement joins TRBV18 to TRBJ1-4; D uncertain. The germline V gene encodes CDR1 KGHSH and CDR2 LQKENI. This CDR3 contains 12 residues. With 6 bases removed from V and 8 bases from J, the gap between germline ends came to 10 bases. DNA for the CDR3: TGTGCCAGCTCCGATCCGACAGAAAAACTGTTTTTT. Encoded protein: CASSDPTEKLFF.

This rearrangement joins TRBV15 to TRBJ2-7; 7 bases match TRBD1. The CDR3 length is 15 residues. Trimming removed 1 base from V and 3 bases from J; junction bases left unmatched: 6. In germline, CDR1 is LNHNV, CDR2 YYDKDF (reference sequence). CDR3 sequence (DNA): TGTGCCACCAGCAGAGGGGGGACAGAAAACTACGAGCAGTACTTC. Residues: CATSRGGTENYEQYF. Full variable domain (rest looked up from reference TRBV15 and TRBJ2-7): DAMVIQNPRYQVTQFGKPVTLSCSQTLNHNVMYWYQQKSSQAPKLLFHYYDKDFNNEADTPDNFQSRRPNTSFCFLDIRSPGLGDTAMYLCATSRGGTENYEQYFGPGTRLTVT.

This clonotype was detected only a few times. V is TRBV3-1 and J is TRBJ1-4; D not certain. The V end lost 5 bases, the J end lost 3 bases, and 10 bases lay between the germline ends. CDR3 size: 14 residues. Germline loops: CDR1 LGHDT, CDR2 YNNKEL (reference sequence). CDR3 in amino acids: CASSETGSNEKLFF. The CDR3 DNA follows: TGTGCCAGCAGCGAGACGGGTTCTAATGAAAAACTGTTTTTT. The variable domain in full, with the rest retrieved from reference TRBV3-1 and TRBJ1-4, is DTAVSQTPKYLVTQMGNDKSIKCEQNLGHDTMYWYKQDSKKFLKIMFSYNNKELIINETVPNRFSPKSPDKAHLNLHINSLELGDSAVYFCASSETGSNEKLFFGSGTQLSVL.

This clonotype showed up just a few times. The chain has TRBV4-1 and TRBJ2-1, with TRBD2 as a possible D gene (6 bases). This CDR3 has 13 residues. V lost 3 bases and J lost 10, with 13 bases in between. Germline CDR1 is MGHRA and CDR2 is YSYEKL. This CDR3 is CASSQLNLAEQFF. CDR3 bases: TGCGCCAGCAGCCAGCTAAATCTAGCGGAGCAGTTCTTC.

In its sample, this clonotype was seen a few times. As DNA, the CDR3 is TGTGCCAGCAGCCAGCTAGCGGGAAAGGCCTACGAGCAGTACTTC. This sequence encodes CASSQLAGKAYEQYF. The chain has TRBV28 and TRBJ2-7; 9 nucleotides agree with TRBD2. The CDR3 totals 15 residues. Germline CDR1 is MDHEN and CDR2 is SYDVKM. After removal of 6 bases from V and 2 bases from J, the junction contained 8 bases not matched to a gene.

This clonotype was seen only a few times. The junction departs from the called germline gene at one end, perhaps through a read error. This chain connects TRBV7-2 to TRBJ2-5; D remains ambiguous. The CDR3 runs 11 residues. Per germline, CDR1 SGHTA and CDR2 FQGNSA. The CDR3 nucleotides are TGTGCCAGCAGCCTTCAAGCGACCCAGTACTTC. It is translated as CASSLQATQYF.

This chain joins TRBV3-1 and TRBJ1-5; D might be TRBD1 (6 bases). The length of the CDR3 is 12 residues. Trimming left V 2 bases short and J 7 bases short, with 6 bases between. The V gene's germline CDR1 is LGHDT and CDR2 YNNKEL (reference sequence). The CDR3 region is CASSQQGQPQHF. CDR3 nucleotides: TGTGCCAGCAGCCAACAGGGGCAGCCCCAGCATTTT.

The chain joins TRBV20-1 to TRBJ2-3, with 7 nucleotides matching TRBD2. CDR1 is DFQATT, CDR2 SNEGSKA, per germline (reference sequence). The CDR3 is 14 amino acids. J lost 4 bases, V lost 3 bases, and 7 bases had no gene match. The CDR3 nucleotides are TGCAGTGCTAGGTCAGCGGGAAAGGCAGATACGCAGTATTTT. It yields the protein CSARSAGKADTQYF.

The chain combines TRBV7-8 with TRBJ2-2, with 13 bases identical to TRBD2. This CDR3 has 19 amino acids. V gave up 4 bases and J gave up 4 bases; unmatched junction bases: 12. Germline V gives CDR1 SGHVS, CDR2 FQNEAQ. The CDR3 sequence: CASSSLWTSGSCCTGELFF. CDR3 nucleotides: TGTGCCAGCAGCTCGCTATGGACTAGCGGGAGTTGTTGCACCGGGGAGCTGTTTTTT. The variable domain in full, with the rest retrieved from reference TRBV7-8 and TRBJ2-2, is GAGVSQSPRYKVAKRGQDVALRCDPISGHVSLFWYQQALGQGPEFLTYFQNEAQLDKSGLPSDRFFAERPEGSVSTLKIQRTQQEDSAVYLCASSSLWTSGSCCTGELFFGEGSRLTVL.

This chain uses TRBV28 with TRBJ2-2, with TRBD1 matching over 8 bases. V gave up 2 bases and J gave up 8 bases; unmatched junction bases: 4. The CDR3 has 14 amino acids. Germline V CDR1 and CDR2: MDHEN, SYDVKM. CDR3 sequence (DNA): TGTGCCAGCAGTTTAGACAGGGGCGAAGGGGAGCTGTTTTTT. Its translation: CASSLDRGEGELFF.

This clonotype was observed a handful of times. Lacking the conserved final phenylalanine or tryptophan, this CDR3 likely reflects a read error. This rearrangement joins TRBV29-1 to TRBJ1-1; D is uncertain. Germline V lookup: CDR1 SQVTM, CDR2 ANQGSEA. CDR3 size: 14 residues. With 7 bases removed from V and 2 bases from J, the gap between germline ends came to 17 bases. CDR3 amino acids: CSAEGKATNTEAFL. The CDR3 nucleotides are TGCAGCGCCGAGGGAAAAGCGACTAACACTGAAGCTTTCCTT.

This clonotype was seen ten or more times. The rearrangement uses TRBV9 and TRBJ2-7, with D perhaps TRBD2 (5 bases). V lost 3 bases to trimming and J lost 2 bases, with 9 bases between them. There are 13 residues in the CDR3. Germline CDR1 reads SGDLS; CDR2 reads YYNGEE. The CDR3 spells CASSAGVTYEQYF. In DNA, the CDR3 is TGTGCCAGCAGCGCCGGGGTAACCTACGAGCAGTACTTC.

This clonotype was observed a few times. Here the CDR3 reads CASSPRSGYEQYF. CDR3 DNA: TGTGCCAGCAGTCCACGGAGCGGCTACGAGCAGTACTTC. The genes are TRBV12-3 or TRBV12-4 and TRBJ2-7; a possible D gene is TRBD2 (5 bases). V shed 5 bases and J shed 3 bases, with 11 bases lying between them. The CDR3 has 13 residues.

V usage is TRBV28 and J usage is TRBJ2-1, with D possibly being TRBD2 (5 bases). Trimming removed 8 bases from V and 3 bases from J, with 23 bases in between. This CDR3 has 17 residues. The germline V gene has CDR1 MDHEN and CDR2 SYDVKM. In DNA form, the CDR3 reads TGTGCCAGCCTCCCGCAGGTAGACTACTTAAACTACAATGAGCAGTTCTTC. As protein: CASLPQVDYLNYNEQFF. Supplemented by reference TRBV28 and TRBJ2-1, the full variable domain reads DVKVTQSSRYLVKRTGEKVFLECVQDMDHENMFWYRQDPGLGLRLIYFSYDVKMKEKGDIPEGYSVSREKKERFSLILESASTNQTSMYLCASLPQVDYLNYNEQFFGPGTRLTVL.

This clonotype was counted a few times. The rearrangement uses TRBV12-3 or TRBV12-4 and TRBJ1-1, with TRBD1 as a possible D gene (6 bases). This CDR3 is built from 14 residues. V was cut by 3 bases and J by 4 bases, with 12 bases left in between. This CDR3 is CASSFRDTPTEAFF. The CDR3 nucleotides read TGTGCCAGCAGTTTCCGGGACACCCCCACTGAAGCTTTCTTT.

The sample holds a few counts of this clonotype. The chain couples TRBV12-3 or TRBV12-4 to TRBJ2-1; TRBD1 agrees at 11 bases. There are 14 residues in the CDR3. Trimming took 6 bases from V and 7 from J; bases not matched to a gene: 5. The CDR3 DNA is TGTGCCAGCAGCGGACAGGGGGCGTTAAATGAGCAGTTCTTC. Protein sequence: CASSGQGALNEQFF.

This clonotype has a handful of counts. The V and J genes are TRBV20-1 and TRBJ2-7; 8 bases are shared with TRBD2. The CDR3 extends over 13 amino acids. The V gene end was trimmed by 3 bases and the J gene end by 4 bases; junction bases not matched to a gene: 5. CDR1 and CDR2 (germline): DFQATT, SNEGSKA (reference sequence). The CDR3 here is CSASGAGAYEQYF. In DNA form, the CDR3 reads TGCAGTGCTAGCGGAGCGGGAGCTTACGAGCAGTACTTC.